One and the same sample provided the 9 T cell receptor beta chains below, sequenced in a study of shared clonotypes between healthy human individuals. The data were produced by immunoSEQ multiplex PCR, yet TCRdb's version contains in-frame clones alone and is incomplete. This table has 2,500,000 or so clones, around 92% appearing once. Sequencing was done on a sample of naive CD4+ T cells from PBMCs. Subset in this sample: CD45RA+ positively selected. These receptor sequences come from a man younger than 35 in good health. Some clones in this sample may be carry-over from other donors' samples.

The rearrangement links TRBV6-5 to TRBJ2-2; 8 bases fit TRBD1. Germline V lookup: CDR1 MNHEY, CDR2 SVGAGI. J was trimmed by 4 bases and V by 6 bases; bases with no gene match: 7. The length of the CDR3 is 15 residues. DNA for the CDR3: TGTGCCAGCAGGACGGGACAGGTGTCCACCGGGGAGCTGTTTTTT. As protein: CASRTGQVSTGELFF.

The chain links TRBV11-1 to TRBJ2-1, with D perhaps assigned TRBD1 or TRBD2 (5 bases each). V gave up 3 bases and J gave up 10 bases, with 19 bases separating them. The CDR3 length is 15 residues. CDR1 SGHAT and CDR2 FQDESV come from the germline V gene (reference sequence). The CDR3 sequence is CASSFSPLVWGEQFF. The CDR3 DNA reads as TGTGCCAGCAGCTTTAGCCCCCTGGTATGGGGGGAGCAGTTCTTC.

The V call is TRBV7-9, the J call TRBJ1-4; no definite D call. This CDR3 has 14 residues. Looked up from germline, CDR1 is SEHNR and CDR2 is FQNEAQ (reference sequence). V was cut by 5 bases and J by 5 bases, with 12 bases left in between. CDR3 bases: TGTGCCAGCAGCCCAGACGGCTCAAATGAAAAACTGTTTTTT. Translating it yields CASSPDGSNEKLFF.

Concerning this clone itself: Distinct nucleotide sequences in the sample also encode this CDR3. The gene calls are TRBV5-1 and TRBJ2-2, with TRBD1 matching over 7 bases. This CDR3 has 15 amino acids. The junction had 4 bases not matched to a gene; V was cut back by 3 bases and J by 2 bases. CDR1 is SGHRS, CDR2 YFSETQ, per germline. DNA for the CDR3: TGCGCCAGCAGCTCCGGGACAGTTAACACCGGGGAGCTGTTTTTT. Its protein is CASSSGTVNTGELFF. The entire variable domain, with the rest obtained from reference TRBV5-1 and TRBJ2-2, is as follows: KAGVTQTPRYLIKTRGQQVTLSCSPISGHRSVSWYQQTPGQGLQFLFEYFSETQRNKGNFPGRFSGRQFSNSRSEMNVSTLELGDSALYLCASSSGTVNTGELFFGEGSRLTVL.

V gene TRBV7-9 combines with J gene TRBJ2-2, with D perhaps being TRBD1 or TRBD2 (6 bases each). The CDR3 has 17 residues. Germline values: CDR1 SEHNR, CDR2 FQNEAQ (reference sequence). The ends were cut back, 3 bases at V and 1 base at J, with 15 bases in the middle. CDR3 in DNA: TGTGCCAGCAGCTTCCCAGCCGGGGGCGGGAACACCGGGGAGCTGTTTTTT. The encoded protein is CASSFPAGGGNTGELFF.

Here the CDR3 reads CASSIRGSKETQYF. The CDR3 coding sequence is TGTGCCAGTAGTATCCGGGGGTCAAAAGAGACCCAGTACTTC. The chain carries TRBV19 and TRBJ2-5; tentatively, D is TRBD2 (6 bases). V lost 3 bases to trimming and J lost 3 bases, with 11 bases between them. The germline gives CDR1 LNHDA, CDR2 SQIVND (reference sequence). The CDR3 has 14 residues.

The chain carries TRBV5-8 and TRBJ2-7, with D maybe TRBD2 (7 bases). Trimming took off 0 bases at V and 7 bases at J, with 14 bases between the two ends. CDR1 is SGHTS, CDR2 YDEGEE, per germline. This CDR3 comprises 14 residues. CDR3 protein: CASSLAKGGQEQYF. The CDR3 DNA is TGTGCCAGCAGCTTGGCCAAGGGGGGGCAGGAGCAGTACTTC.

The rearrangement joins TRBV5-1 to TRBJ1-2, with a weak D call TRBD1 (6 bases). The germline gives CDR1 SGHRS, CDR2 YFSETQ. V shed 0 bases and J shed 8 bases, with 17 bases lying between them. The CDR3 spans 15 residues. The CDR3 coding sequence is TGCGCCAGCAGCTTGGGAGGGACATACTCCTCGGGCTACACCTTC. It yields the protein CASSLGGTYSSGYTF.

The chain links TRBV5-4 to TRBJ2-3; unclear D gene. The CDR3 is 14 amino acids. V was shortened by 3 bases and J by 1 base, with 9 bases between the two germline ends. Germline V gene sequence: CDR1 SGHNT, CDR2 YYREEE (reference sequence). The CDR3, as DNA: TGTGCCAGCAGCTCATCAAAAGGCACAGATACGCAGTATTTT. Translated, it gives CASSSSKGTDTQYF.